These 20 T cell receptor beta chains share one sample of origin, sequenced in a study of blood T cell repertoires in COVID-19. Sequencing was performed with immunoSEQ multiplex PCR; in TCRdb, only in-frame clones are kept and a portion is missing. The table lists about 190,000 clones, roughly 89% of them singletons. What was sequenced was peripheral blood. These receptors were taken from a man in his fifties or sixties with acute or convalescent COVID-19.

This clone was counted a single time. The chain recombines TRBV18 with TRBJ1-4, with D unclear. The CDR3 has 14 residues. With 8 bases removed from V and 4 bases from J, the gap between germline ends came to 14 bases. Germline CDR1 and CDR2: KGHSH and LQKENI. Here the CDR3 reads CASAIGVSNEKLFF. The CDR3 region has the DNA TGTGCCAGCGCTATCGGGGTCAGTAATGAAAAACTGTTTTTT.

To note about this clone: This CDR3 is also generated by other DNA sequences in the sample. The chain is built from TRBV27 and TRBJ1-5, with D perhaps TRBD1 (6 bases). V dropped 5 bases and J dropped 2 bases, with 10 bases sitting between them. In germline, CDR1 is MNHEY, CDR2 SMNVEV (reference sequence). The CDR3 extends over 14 amino acids. CDR3 in DNA: TGTGCCAGCAGTGCCAGGGGTGGCAATCAGCCCCAGCATTTT. It encodes CASSARGGNQPQHF.

The genes are TRBV6-5 and TRBJ1-1, with 8 bases lining up with TRBD1. Unmatched junction bases numbered 8, after V lost 7 bases and J lost 4 bases. Germline loops: CDR1 MNHEY, CDR2 SVGAGI. The CDR3 runs 14 residues. In nucleotides, the CDR3 is TGTGCCAGCAATAACAGGGGGTCGGGCACTGAAGCTTTCTTT. This sequence encodes CASNNRGSGTEAFF.

J is TRBJ1-5 and V is TRBV6-2 or TRBV6-3, with D unresolved. Germline-derived CDR1 and CDR2 are MNHEY and SVGEGT. CDR3 length equals 17 residues. Trimming took off 0 bases at V and 2 bases at J, with 14 bases between the two ends. The CDR3 loop is CASSYSPLPQGNQPQHF. CDR3 DNA: TGTGCCAGCAGTTACTCGCCCCTCCCTCAGGGCAATCAGCCCCAGCATTTT.

This chain links TRBV9 with TRBJ2-3; TRBD2 agrees at 11 bases. CDR3 length: 16 amino acids. V lost 0 bases and J lost 10; bases outside the gene matches: 10. Germline CDR1 and CDR2: SGDLS and YYNGEE. The CDR3 here is CASSVATMEGLAAQYF. In DNA, the CDR3 is TGTGCCAGCAGCGTAGCTACGATGGAGGGACTAGCGGCGCAGTATTTT.

The rearrangement joins TRBV6-1 to TRBJ2-6; weak D call: TRBD2 (5 bases). The germline V gene encodes CDR1 MNHNS and CDR2 SASEGT. The CDR3 runs 16 residues. V lost 4 bases to trimming and J lost 4 bases, with 14 bases between them. The CDR3 loop is CASSGRLRGGANVLTF. The CDR3 DNA reads TGTGCCAGCAGTGGACGCCTCCGAGGGGGGGCCAACGTCCTGACTTTC.

J is TRBJ2-7 and V is TRBV11-2; D unclear. Trimming left V 1 base short and J 0 bases short, with 10 bases between. Germline V lookup: CDR1 SGHAT, CDR2 FQNNGV. This CDR3 contains 15 residues. In DNA form, the CDR3 reads TGTGCCAGCAGCTTAGGCCTCTCCAGCTCCTACGAGCAGTACTTC. Translated, it gives CASSLGLSSSYEQYF.

CDR3 DNA sequence: TGTGCCAGCAGCTTGGACAGGGGAGAGACCCAGTACTTC. Translating gives CASSLDRGETQYF. V usage is TRBV11-1 and J usage is TRBJ2-5; 9 bases are a match to TRBD1. The CDR3 runs to 13 residues. CDR1 is SGHAT and CDR2 is FQDESV in the germline V gene (reference sequence). Germline trimming cut 3 bases from V and 4 bases from J; bases unmatched to any gene: 0.

Only a few counts were recorded for this clone. The V gene is TRBV6-5, the J gene TRBJ2-7, with D possibly TRBD2 on 5 matching bases. V was pared by 2 bases and J by 0 bases, with 11 bases between. CDR1 is MNHEY, CDR2 SVGAGI, per germline. The CDR3 totals 15 residues. CDR3 DNA: TGTGCCAGCAGTTACAAAGCGGAGCCCTCCTACGAGCAGTACTTC. As protein: CASSYKAEPSYEQYF.

CDR3 nucleotides: TGTGCCAGCTCGCCGACAACAGGGTGGAGAAACAATGAGCAGTTCTTC. This gives the protein CASSPTTGWRNNEQFF. The chain joins TRBV18 to TRBJ2-1, with D maybe TRBD1 (6 bases). The CDR3 sequence is 16 residues long. The germline V gene encodes CDR1 KGHSH and CDR2 LQKENI. V gave up 6 bases and J gave up 5 bases, with 20 bases separating them.

The genes are TRBV19 and TRBJ2-1; 7 bases agree with TRBD2. The CDR3 runs to 15 residues. Germline CDR1 LNHDA, CDR2 SQIVND (reference sequence). Trimming took 6 bases from V and 7 from J; bases not matched to a gene: 12. The CDR3 DNA reads as TGTGCCAGTAGCCCCAAGGGGAACGGGGGGAATGAGCAGTTCTTC. This codes for CASSPKGNGGNEQFF. Filled out from reference TRBV19 and TRBJ2-1, the complete variable domain reads DGGITQSPKYLFRKEGQNVTLSCEQNLNHDAMYWYRQDPGQGLRLIYYSQIVNDFQKGDIAEGYSVSREKKESFPLTVTSAQKNPTAFYLCASSPKGNGGNEQFFGPGTRLTVL.

The gene calls are TRBV7-2 and TRBJ1-5; maybe TRBD1 (5 bases). CDR1 is SGHTA, CDR2 FQGNSA, per germline. The CDR3 length is 14 residues. Between the trimmed V and J ends, which lost 3 bases and 6 bases, there was a span of 12 bases. The CDR3 loop reads CASSLPGRGQPQHF. In DNA form, the CDR3 reads TGTGCCAGCAGCTTGCCAGGGAGGGGTCAGCCCCAGCATTTT.

The genes are TRBV9 and TRBJ2-3; 8 bases match TRBD1. The CDR3 has 15 amino acids. The V gene end was trimmed by 0 bases and the J gene end by 2 bases; junction bases not matched to a gene: 2. Germline values: CDR1 SGDLS, CDR2 YYNGEE. CDR3 bases: TGTGCCAGCAGCGTAGGACAGGGGCACACAGATACGCAGTATTTT. Residues: CASSVGQGHTDTQYF.

This rearrangement joins TRBV5-1 to TRBJ1-3, with D unclear. Germline V gene sequence: CDR1 SGHRS, CDR2 YFSETQ. V was trimmed by 0 bases and J by 3 bases, leaving 7 bases between them. This CDR3 contains 14 residues. The CDR3 sequence: CASSLGLSGNTIYF. In DNA, the CDR3 is TGCGCCAGCAGCTTGGGGTTGAGTGGAAACACCATATATTTT.

The chain carries TRBV4-1 and TRBJ2-5, with TRBD2 matching 7 bases. The CDR3 contains 14 residues. Trimming cost V 4 bases and J 5 bases; bases outside gene matches: 7. Germline CDR1 and CDR2: MGHRA and YSYEKL. This chain's CDR3 is CASSPTGAGETQYF. The DNA for the CDR3 is TGCGCCAGCAGCCCCACGGGAGCGGGGGAGACCCAGTACTTC.

This clone was seen only once. The chain uses TRBV27 and TRBJ2-7; TRBD2 aligns across 11 bases. Germline CDR1 MNHEY, CDR2 SMNVEV (reference sequence). The CDR3 length is 15 residues. J lost 0 bases, V lost 3 bases, and 1 base had no gene match. In DNA, the CDR3 is TGTGCCAGCAGTTTCACTAGCGGGAGCTCCTACGAGCAGTACTTC. The encoded protein is CASSFTSGSSYEQYF.

The V and J genes are TRBV25-1 and TRBJ2-4; possibly TRBD2 for D (6 bases). The CDR3 sequence is 16 residues long. Germline V gene data show CDR1 as MGHDK and CDR2 as SYGVNS. With 5 bases removed from V and 0 bases from J, the gap between germline ends came to 14 bases. The CDR3 sequence: CASSRGGHEAKNIQYF. The CDR3, as DNA: TGTGCCAGCAGTAGAGGAGGGCACGAAGCCAAAAACATTCAGTACTTC.

The chain recombines TRBV5-4 with TRBJ2-7; D may be TRBD1 (6 bases). Germline V gene data show CDR1 as SGHNT and CDR2 as YYREEE (reference sequence). The V gene lost 3 bases and the J gene lost 2 bases, with 15 bases spanning the gap. The CDR3 totals 15 residues. CDR3 in amino acids: CASSSRDNSPYEQYF. In nucleotides, the CDR3 is TGTGCCAGCAGCTCCCGGGACAACTCTCCCTACGAGCAGTACTTC.

This clone was observed once. V usage is TRBV5-3 and J usage is TRBJ2-2; 13 positions match TRBD2. TRBV5-3 is filed as an ORF, its function uncertain. The CDR3 extends over 18 amino acids. Trimming removed 4 bases from V and 4 bases from J; junction bases left unmatched: 10. CDR3 sequence: CARSPGLAGVCGTGELFF. The CDR3 DNA reads TGTGCCAGAAGCCCTGGACTAGCGGGAGTCTGCGGCACCGGGGAGCTGTTTTTT.

The chain combines TRBV4-1 with TRBJ2-3; the D gene is possibly TRBD2 (6 bases). CDR3 size: 16 residues. Trimming took 1 base from V and 2 from J, leaving 13 bases between them. CDR1 and CDR2 (germline): MGHRA, YSYEKL. The CDR3 here is CASSQAISGYTDTQYF. CDR3 DNA sequence: TGCGCCAGCAGCCAAGCTATTAGCGGATACACAGATACGCAGTATTTT.